This entry is about one T cell receptor (beta chain). These data are taken from a study of blood T cell repertoires in COVID-19. Study background: The analysed material was cDNA or gDNA that came from T cells, B-cell-depleted T cells, or PBMCs.

Per the germline V gene, CDR1 is LGHDT and CDR2 is YNNKEL (reference sequence). J lost 0 bases, V lost 0 bases, and 8 bases had no gene match. This CDR3 region has 18 residues. Per the study methods: The assay estimated nucleated cells by amplifying reference gene primers. Using immunoSEQ multiplex PCR, the repertoire was profiled, and TCRdb retains in-frame clones only, with some absent. The D gene and trimming were derived from the DNA, and the V and J assignments and clone size from that table. Seen here are more than 65,000 clones, roughly four fifths observed once, and the top ten hold almost 10%.

The TCR sequence derives from a woman aged 80 or over with acute or convalescent COVID-19. Sequencing input: peripheral blood. This sequence joins TRBV3-1 (or the pseudogene TRBV3-2) and TRBJ1-5, with 7 bases aligning to TRBD1. In nucleotides, the CDR3 is TGTGCCAGCAGCCAAGACGGCAGGGGGACCGATAGCAATCAGCCCCAGCATTTT. Protein product: CASSQDGRGTDSNQPQHF.